Listed below are T cell receptor beta chains from one sample, sequenced in a study of T cell changes during pregnancy in multiple sclerosis. Generated by immunoSEQ multiplex PCR, the TCRdb table keeps only in-frame clones and is missing some. The data hold about 49,000 clones, with over 90% observed a single time. The sample in question was CD8+ T cells from peripheral blood mononuclear cells, obtained in the first trimester of pregnancy. The receptors here all came from a female donor with multiple sclerosis, enrolled in a pregnancy study. Each CDR3 is given with its conserved first and last residue. The order of the fields is J gene, clone size, V gene, D gene, CDR3 protein, CDR3 DNA. The D gene is left open where the match is weak. The listing skips clone size in some rows; elsewhere it reads once, few, many or a size class.

TRBJ2-3 | NA | TRBV2 | NA | CASKGTRERASTDTQYF | TGTGCCAGCAAGGGAACGAGGGAGCGGGCAAGCACAGATACGCAGTATTTT
TRBJ2-1 | NA | TRBV7-6 | TRBD2 | CASSLGGRNEQFF | TGTGCCAGCAGCTTAGGCGGGAGAAATGAGCAGTTCTTC
TRBJ2-1 | NA | TRBV2 | NA | CASSEGGLPGDEQFF | TGTGCCAGCAGTGAAGGGGGACTCCCAGGCGATGAGCAGTTCTTC
TRBJ2-1 | once | TRBV6-4 | TRBD2 | CASSDGTKTSNEQFF | TGTGCCAGCAGTGATGGGACTAAAACCTCAAATGAGCAGTTCTTC
TRBJ2-3 | NA | TRBV4-3 | TRBD2 | CASSQTSGLAVWGLTQYF | TGCGCCAGCAGCCAAACCTCGGGACTAGCGGTATGGGGCCTCACGCAGTATTTT
TRBJ2-7 | NA | TRBV6-1 | TRBD2 | CASSEARSGGTSYEQYF | TGTGCCAGCAGTGAAGCGCGGAGCGGGGGGACCTCCTACGAGCAGTACTTC
TRBJ2-2 | NA | TRBV15 | TRBD2 | CATSREGGITGELFF | TGTGCCACCAGCAGAGAGGGGGGGATCACCGGGGAGCTGTTTTTT
TRBJ1-5 | NA | TRBV11-2 | NA | CASSQGRGSNQPQHF | TGTGCCAGCAGCCAAGGCAGGGGAAGCAATCAGCCCCAGCATTTT
TRBJ2-5 | NA | TRBV4-1 | NA | CASSQDGPGWYQETQYF | TGCGCCAGCAGCCAAGACGGTCCGGGTTGGTACCAAGAGACCCAGTACTTC
TRBJ2-7 | NA | TRBV6-8 | TRBD2 | CASSLPSPSGSSYEQYF | TGTGCCAGCAGTCTACCTTCGCCTAGCGGGAGCTCCTACGAGCAGTACTTC
TRBJ2-7 | NA | TRBV7-6 | NA | CASSLLPSHDEQYF | TGTGCCAGCAGCTTATTGCCTAGCCATGACGAGCAGTACTTC
TRBJ2-7 | NA | TRBV2 | TRBD2 | CASTRLAGGPVKENTYEQYF | TGTGCCAGCACTCGACTAGCGGGAGGGCCGGTAAAAGAAAATACCTACGAGCAGTACTTC
TRBJ2-5 | NA | TRBV19 | NA | CASSSGGRYQETQYF | TGTGCCAGTAGTAGTGGAGGGCGGTACCAAGAGACCCAGTACTTC
TRBJ2-7 | once | TRBV28 | NA | CASSLQARGYEQYF | TGTGCCAGCAGTTTACAGGCCCGGGGGTACGAGCAGTACTTC
TRBJ1-1 | NA | TRBV7-9 | NA | CASFGAMNTEAFF | TGTGCCAGCTTTGGGGCCATGAACACTGAAGCTTTCTTT
TRBJ1-1 | few | TRBV9 | NA | CASSVKGGGTEAFF | TGTGCCAGCAGCGTAAAGGGAGGGGGCACTGAAGCTTTCTTT
TRBJ1-1 | NA | TRBV19 | TRBD1 | CASIPGNRGTEAFF | TGTGCCAGTATCCCGGGGAACAGGGGCACTGAAGCTTTCTTT
TRBJ2-2 | few | TRBV10-1 | NA | CASSEASTGELFF | TGCGCCAGCAGTGAAGCGTCCACCGGGGAGCTGTTTTTT
TRBJ1-1 | once | TRBV7-9 | NA | CASVPGNTEAFF | TGTGCCAGCGTTCCGGGGAACACTGAAGCTTTCTTT
TRBJ2-1 | NA | TRBV7-9 | NA | CASSQAGSSYNEQFF | TGTGCCAGCAGCCAAGCGGGCAGCTCCTACAATGAGCAGTTCTTC
TRBJ2-2 | NA | TRBV29-1 | NA | CSVESGSSGELFF | TGCAGCGTTGAATCGGGGTCGTCCGGGGAGCTGTTTTTT
TRBJ2-5 | NA | TRBV7-2 | NA | CASSFGGPETQYF | TGTGCCAGCAGCTTCGGCGGCCCGGAGACCCAGTACTTC
TRBJ2-7 | NA | TRBV5-4 | TRBD2 | CASSLTSGVSYEQYF | TGTGCCAGCAGCTTAACTAGCGGAGTCTCCTACGAGCAGTACTTC
TRBJ2-3 | NA | TRBV2 | TRBD2 | CASSDPGGDNYPYSTDTQYF | TGTGCCAGCAGTGATCCCGGGGGGGACAACTACCCGTATAGCACAGATACGCAGTATTTT
TRBJ1-1 | NA | TRBV7-9 | NA | CASSLEGQGEAFF | TGTGCCAGCAGCTTAGAAGGGCAGGGTGAAGCTTTCTTT
TRBJ2-7 | NA | TRBV2 | TRBD2 | CASSDYPRTSGDSYEQYF | TGTGCCAGCAGTGACTATCCGCGGACTAGCGGGGACTCCTACGAGCAGTACTTC
TRBJ2-3 | NA | TRBV7-2 | TRBD2 | CASSTGTSGTDTQYF | TGTGCCAGCAGCACCGGGACTAGCGGGACAGATACGCAGTATTTT
TRBJ2-5 | once | TRBV4-1 | NA | CASSLYYYGSLQETQYF | TGCGCCAGCAGCCTATATTACTACGGCAGCCTACAAGAGACCCAGTACTTC
TRBJ2-5 | NA | TRBV7-9 | NA | CASSFRGGTGETQYF | TGTGCCAGCAGCTTTAGGGGGGGGACAGGAGAGACCCAGTACTTC
TRBJ1-1 | NA | TRBV4-2 | NA | CASSQDVQKLTFF | TGTGCCAGCAGCCAAGATGTACAGAAATTGACTTTCTTT
TRBJ2-1 | NA | TRBV19 | NA | CASSLPDSSYNEQFF | TGTGCCAGTAGTCTCCCGGACAGTTCCTACAATGAGCAGTTCTTC
TRBJ1-2 | once | TRBV27 | NA | CASRSGYGYTF | TGTGCCAGCCGGAGCGGCTATGGCTACACCTTC
TRBJ1-2 | NA | TRBV5-4 | NA | CASSFGGGYTF | TGTGCCAGCAGCTTCGGGGGTGGCTACACCTTC
TRBJ2-5 | NA | TRBV27 | NA | CASSLGLGETQYF | TGTGCCAGCAGTTTGGGGCTCGGGGAGACCCAGTACTTC
TRBJ1-1 | once | TRBV29-1 | TRBD1 | CSVGRDSATEAFF | TGCAGCGTTGGACGGGACAGTGCCACTGAAGCTTTCTTT
TRBJ2-7 | NA | TRBV7-2 | TRBD2 | CASSLSSYARETYEQYF | TGTGCCAGCAGCTTAAGCTCCTACGCGCGGGAGACCTACGAGCAGTACTTC
TRBJ2-7 | NA | TRBV28 | NA | CASSLGGLGLAGNEQYF | TGTGCCAGCAGTTTGGGGGGATTAGGGCTAGCAGGGAACGAGCAGTACTTC
TRBJ1-2 | NA | TRBV2 | TRBD1 | CASSGGTAYGYTF | TGTGCCAGCAGTGGTGGGACAGCTTATGGCTACACCTTC
TRBJ2-1 | NA | TRBV11-3 | NA | CASSLLGTYNEQFF | TGTGCCAGCAGCCTACTCGGGACTTACAATGAGCAGTTCTTC
TRBJ2-7 | NA | TRBV15 | TRBD1 | CATSSALTGAEQYF | TGTGCCACCAGCTCAGCACTTACAGGGGCCGAGCAGTACTTC
TRBJ2-5 | NA | TRBV29-1 | TRBD2 | CSVGLGGRAGETQYF | TGCAGCGTTGGATTGGGCGGGAGGGCAGGAGAGACCCAGTACTTC
TRBJ2-2 | NA | TRBV5-1 | NA | CASRSGSSAGELFF | TGCGCCAGCAGGTCCGGGAGTAGTGCCGGGGAGCTGTTTTTT
TRBJ1-1 | NA | TRBV5-1 | TRBD1 | CASSLGPGQGRVEAFF | TGCGCCAGCAGCTTGGGTCCCGGACAGGGAAGAGTTGAAGCTTTCTTT
TRBJ1-2 | NA | TRBV27 | NA | CASSRGSGYTF | TGTGCCAGCAGCCGGGGGAGCGGCTACACCTTC
TRBJ2-7 | NA | TRBV7-9 | TRBD1 | CASSPGTGPYEQYF | TGTGCCAGCAGCCCAGGGACAGGCCCCTACGAGCAGTACTTC
TRBJ2-2 | NA | TRBV29-1 | TRBD2 | CSVASPGLAGGTPGELFF | TGCAGCGTAGCCTCCCCGGGACTAGCGGGAGGTACACCCGGGGAGCTGTTTTTT
TRBJ1-2 | NA | TRBV6-1 | TRBD1 | CATWTGANYGYTF | TGTGCCACCTGGACAGGGGCCAACTATGGCTACACCTTC
TRBJ2-1 | NA | TRBV10-3 | NA | CAISESMAGSYNEQFF | TGTGCCATCAGTGAGTCCATGGCGGGCTCCTACAATGAGCAGTTCTTC
TRBJ1-1 | once | TRBV4-2 | TRBD1 | CASSPMPQGAFDTEAFF | TGTGCCAGCAGCCCGATGCCCCAGGGGGCGTTTGACACTGAAGCTTTCTTT
TRBJ2-2 | NA | TRBV29-1 | NA | CSVRDTAGELFF | TGCAGCGTTCGTGACACTGCCGGGGAGCTGTTTTTT
TRBJ1-1 | NA | TRBV29-1 | NA | CSVVGDRLMNTEAFF | TGCAGCGTTGTCGGGGATCGGCTCATGAACACTGAAGCTTTCTTT
TRBJ1-2 | once | TRBV15 | TRBD1 | CATSRSGTGNYGYTF | TGTGCCACCAGCAGAAGCGGGACAGGGAACTATGGCTACACCTTC
TRBJ1-1 | NA | TRBV2 | NA | CASGQGSRTEAFF | TGTGCCAGCGGCCAGGGATCTCGCACTGAAGCTTTCTTT
TRBJ2-2 | NA | TRBV19 | TRBD1 | CASSTNRGLNTGELFF | TGTGCCAGTAGTACAAACAGGGGATTGAACACCGGGGAGCTGTTTTTT
TRBJ2-7 | NA | TRBV6-1 | TRBD1 | CASSDAPDRGLTGRYEQYF | TGTGCCAGCAGTGATGCCCCGGACAGGGGCCTCACAGGGAGATACGAGCAGTACTTC